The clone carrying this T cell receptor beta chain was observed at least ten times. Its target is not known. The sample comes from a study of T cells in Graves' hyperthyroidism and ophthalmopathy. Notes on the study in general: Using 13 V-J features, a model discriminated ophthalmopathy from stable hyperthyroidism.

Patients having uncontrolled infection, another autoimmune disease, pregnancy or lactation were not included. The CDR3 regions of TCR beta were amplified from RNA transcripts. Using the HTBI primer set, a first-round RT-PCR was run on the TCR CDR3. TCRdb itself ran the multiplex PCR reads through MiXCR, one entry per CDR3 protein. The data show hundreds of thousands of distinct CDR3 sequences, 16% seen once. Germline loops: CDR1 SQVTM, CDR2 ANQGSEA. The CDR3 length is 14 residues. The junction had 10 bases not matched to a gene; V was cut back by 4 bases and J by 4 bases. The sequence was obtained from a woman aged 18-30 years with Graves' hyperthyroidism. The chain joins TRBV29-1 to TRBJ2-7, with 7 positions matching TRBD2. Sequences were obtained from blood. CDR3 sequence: CSVAGVGGSYEQYF. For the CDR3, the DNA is TGCAGCGTTGCTGGGGTGGGGGGGAGTTACGAGCAGTACTTC.